The rows below give T cell receptor beta chains drawn from one sample of a study of T cells after yellow fever vaccination. One entry per CDR3 protein results from TCRdb running MiXCR on the 5' RACE reads. The table lists approximately 550,000 distinct CDR3 sequences, approximately 15% of them singletons, with roughly 13% in the top ten. Sample: PBMCs, taken on the day of the yellow fever booster vaccination. These TCRs come from a man under 40 who received the YFV17D yellow fever vaccine. CDR3s include the opening cysteine and the closing phenylalanine or tryptophan. Fields, in order: J gene, D gene, clone size, V gene, CDR3 DNA, CDR3 protein. The D gene is left open where the match is weak. Clone size is stated in some rows and not others, as once, few, many or a class when expanded.

>TRBJ2-5|TRBD2|NA|TRBV15
TGTGCCACCAGCAGAGATCGACTAGCGGAGCAAGAGACCCAGTACTTC
CATSRDRLAEQETQYF
>TRBJ2-7|NA|NA|TRBV28
TGTGCCAGCAAGGGACATACCTACGAGCAGTACTTC
CASKGHTYEQYF
>TRBJ2-5|NA|NA|TRBV5-1
TGCGCCAGCAGCTCTAGGAAGCAAGAGACCCAGTACTTC
CASSSRKQETQYF
>TRBJ2-1|TRBD2|NA|TRBV5-1
TGCGCCAGCAGCCCCCTAAGAAGTAGCGGGAGGGGCAATGAGCAGTTCTTC
CASSPLRSSGRGNEQFF
>TRBJ2-5|NA|NA|TRBV15
TGTGCCACCAGCAGGACCGGGACGAGAGAGACCCAGTACTTC
CATSRTGTRETQYF
>TRBJ2-7|NA|NA|TRBV6-1
TGTGCCAGCAGTGCCCCGCCCGACTCCTACGAGCAGTACTTC
CASSAPPDSYEQYF
>TRBJ2-1|NA|NA|TRBV6-5
TGTGCCAGCAGTTACTCGACAGGCAGCTACAATGAGCAGTTCTTC
CASSYSTGSYNEQFF
>TRBJ1-1|NA|NA|TRBV27
TGTGCCAGCAGTCTTGGTGGGAGAGGAGATGCCACTGAAGCTTTCTTT
CASSLGGRGDATEAFF
>TRBJ2-5|NA|few|TRBV20-1
TGCAGTGCCCGGACCGTGATCCGAGAGACCCAGTACTTC
CSARTVIRETQYF
>TRBJ1-1|NA|many|TRBV7-2
TGTGCCAGCAGCCCTCGACGGGTTAACACTGAAGCTTTCTTT
CASSPRRVNTEAFF
>TRBJ2-1|NA|few|TRBV4-3
TGCGCCAGCATTACTTCGGGCTACAATGAGCAGTTCTTC
CASITSGYNEQFF
>TRBJ2-1|TRBD2|many|TRBV18
TGTGCCAGCTCACACGAAGCGGGAGCCTACAATGAGCAGTTCTTC
CASSHEAGAYNEQFF
>TRBJ2-1|TRBD2|NA|TRBV24-1
TGTGCCACCAGTGATTTAGGGACTAGGTCGTTCTTC
CATSDLGTRSFF
>TRBJ2-5|NA|NA|TRBV7-9
TGTGCCAGCAGCTTAATGGTAACAGGGAAAGAGACCCAGTACTTC
CASSLMVTGKETQYF
>TRBJ2-2|NA|NA|TRBV20-1
TGCAGTGCTAGCAAGAACACCGGGGAGCTGTTTTTT
CSASKNTGELFF
>TRBJ1-5|TRBD1|many|TRBV6-2/TRBV6-3
TGTGCCAGCGGGACAGGTCAGCCCCAGCATTTT
CASGTGQPQHF
>TRBJ2-3|TRBD2|NA|TRBV9
TGTGCCAGCAGCTCGCCCCCTGGGACTAGCGGGAGGCCTAGCACAGATACGCAGTATTTT
CASSSPPGTSGRPSTDTQYF
>TRBJ2-5|TRBD2|NA|TRBV23-1
TGCGCCAGCAGTCAATCGGTAGAGCGGGAGGCGCGTCCGGAGACCCAGTACTTC
CASSQSVEREARPETQYF
>TRBJ2-3|NA|few|TRBV5-7
TGTGCCAGCAGCCCCGAGCGGAGCTGGGCTAGCACAGATACGCAGTATTTT
CASSPERSWASTDTQYF
>TRBJ1-2|NA|NA|TRBV25-1
TGTGCCAGCAGTGTCAGCAACTCTTTCTCGGGCTACACCTTC
CASSVSNSFSGYTF
>TRBJ2-5|TRBD1|NA|TRBV15
TGTGCCACCAGCAGAGAAGGGGGCTTCGGCGAGACCCAGTACTTC
CATSREGGFGETQYF
>TRBJ2-7|TRBD2|few|TRBV10-3
TGTGCCATCAGTGAGTTGGCGGGAGGGCCAAGGGGCGAGCAGTACTTC
CAISELAGGPRGEQYF
>TRBJ2-5|NA|NA|TRBV6-1
TGTGCCAGCAGTAAGTGGCTTGGGGCCACCGCCGGGACCCAGTACTTC
CASSKWLGATAGTQYF
>TRBJ2-7|NA|few|TRBV7-2
TGTGCCAGCAGCTTAGCGCAGTGGTACGAGCAGTACTTC
CASSLAQWYEQYF
>TRBJ2-1|NA|NA|TRBV29-1
TGCAGCGTTGAGATGGGGGGCAATGAGCAGTTCTTC
CSVEMGGNEQFF
>TRBJ2-7|NA|NA|TRBV20-1
TGCAGTGCTAGCGGGGTCTCCTACGAGCAGTACTTC
CSASGVSYEQYF
>TRBJ2-7|NA|few|TRBV19
TGTGCCAGTAGTATTGGGCAGGCCTACGAGCAGTACTTC
CASSIGQAYEQYF
>TRBJ1-2|TRBD1|NA|TRBV19
TGTGCCAGTAGTTACCTCGGACAGGGGATCGGCTACACCTTC
CASSYLGQGIGYTF
>TRBJ1-3|TRBD1|NA|TRBV12-3/TRBV12-4
TGTGCCAGCAGTTCCCTACAGGGGGTTGAAAACACCATATATTTT
CASSSLQGVENTIYF
>TRBJ1-1|NA|NA|TRBV7-9
TGTGCCAGCAGCTTAGGGACTTCTGAAGCTTTCTTT
CASSLGTSEAFF
>TRBJ2-2|NA|few|TRBV10-2
TGCGCCAGCAGTGCCCTAGGTACCGGGGAGCTGTTTTTT
CASSALGTGELFF
>TRBJ2-1|NA|few|TRBV5-1
TGCGCCAGCAGCCTCGACACGTATATTTCCAATGAGCAGTTCTTC
CASSLDTYISNEQFF
>TRBJ2-5|TRBD2|NA|TRBV2
TGTACCTGCAGTTTCCAGGCTGATCTAGCGGGAGGTTGGGAGACCCAGTACTTC
CTCSFQADLAGGWETQYF
>TRBJ1-5|NA|NA|TRBV29-1
TGCAGCGTTTCAGGGAGCAATCAGCCCCAGCATTTT
CSVSGSNQPQHF
>TRBJ1-3|NA|NA|TRBV19
TGTGCCAGTAGTATTCCGAGGACGTACGGAAACACCATATATTTT
CASSIPRTYGNTIYF
>TRBJ1-5|NA|few|TRBV28
TGTGCCGCATTAGGAGGGCGGAATCAGCCCCAGCATTTT
CAALGGRNQPQHF
>TRBJ2-1|NA|NA|TRBV4-2
TGTGCCAGCAGCCAAGAATTTCAGAGCTCCTACAATGAGCAGTTCTTC
CASSQEFQSSYNEQFF
>TRBJ2-5|NA|few|TRBV6-5
TGTGCCAGCAGTTACTTGGGATCCCGGGTATCGGGGCAGTACTTC
CASSYLGSRVSGQYF
>TRBJ1-1|NA|many|TRBV5-1
TGCGCCAGCAGCTTTTCAAAGGACACTGAAGCTTTCTTT
CASSFSKDTEAFF
>TRBJ2-3|NA|few|TRBV12-3/TRBV12-4
TGTGCCAGCGCGGGCAGCACAGATACGCAGTATTTT
CASAGSTDTQYF
>TRBJ2-3|NA|NA|TRBV18
TGTGCCAGCTCACCCACGGGGGAGTGGACAGATACGCAGTATTTT
CASSPTGEWTDTQYF
>TRBJ2-7|NA|NA|TRBV18
TGTGCCAGCTCACACTATAGCTCCTACGAGCAGTACTTC
CASSHYSSYEQYF
>TRBJ2-1|TRBD2|few|TRBV10-3
TGTGCCATCAGGGGGACTAGCGGGGGTTCCTACAATGAGCAGTTCTTC
CAIRGTSGGSYNEQFF
>TRBJ2-3|NA|few|TRBV10-3
TGTGCCATCAGTGAGTCGGGAGCGCGTATCACAGATACGCAGTATTTT
CAISESGARITDTQYF
>TRBJ2-3|TRBD2|NA|TRBV7-2
TGTGCCAGCAGCTTTTCGGCTAGCGGGAGTGGTGATACGCAGTATTTT
CASSFSASGSGDTQYF
>TRBJ1-6|TRBD1|once|TRBV20-1
TGCAGTGCTAGAAGGGACAGACTTTTAGAGTCACCCCTCCACTTT
CSARRDRLLESPLHF
>TRBJ2-3|NA|NA|TRBV2
TGTGCCAGAAGTTGGGGCAAAAGCCGCACAGATACGCAGTATTTT
CARSWGKSRTDTQYF
>TRBJ1-2|TRBD1|NA|TRBV7-8
TGTGCCAGCAGCTTAACCTCAGAGGGGGCTAGGCTTGGCTACACCTTC
CASSLTSEGARLGYTF
>TRBJ2-7|TRBD2|NA|TRBV4-3
TGCGCCAGCAGCGCTAGCGGGGGGTACGAGCAGTACTTC
CASSASGGYEQYF
>TRBJ2-7|TRBD2|NA|TRBV15
TGTGCCACCAGCAAATATCCCCTTAGCGGGAGGGCCGGGTACGAGCAGTACTTC
CATSKYPLSGRAGYEQYF
>TRBJ1-2|NA|NA|TRBV12-3/TRBV12-4
TGTGCCAGCAGCCTCGCCCTTAACTATGGCTACACCTTC
CASSLALNYGYTF